Below, 22 T cell receptor beta chains from the same sample are listed, as sequenced in a study of cytomegalovirus exposure and HLA in healthy donors. Both 60 Vbeta primers and 13 Jbeta primers went into the PCR. The assay was immunoSEQ multiplex PCR, and TCRdb's table has in-frame clones only and misses some. The table records approximately 290,000 clones, about four fifths of them present only once. Sequenced material: PBMCs. The receptors derive from a girl aged 2-10 years in good health and CMV-seronegative.

The V gene is TRBV5-1, the J gene TRBJ2-7; 10 positions agree with TRBD1. The junction had 6 bases not matched to a gene; V was cut back by 0 bases and J by 3 bases. The germline gives CDR1 SGHRS, CDR2 YFSETQ. The CDR3 covers 16 residues. The CDR3 nucleotides are TGCGCCAGCAGCTTGGGTGTTCGGACAGGGGGCTACGAGCAGTACTTC. Residues: CASSLGVRTGGYEQYF. Variable domain in full (rest from reference TRBV5-1 and TRBJ2-7): KAGVTQTPRYLIKTRGQQVTLSCSPISGHRSVSWYQQTPGQGLQFLFEYFSETQRNKGNFPGRFSGRQFSNSRSEMNVSTLELGDSALYLCASSLGVRTGGYEQYFGPGTRLTVT.

The rearrangement uses TRBV7-9 and TRBJ2-3; the match to TRBD2 covers 7 bases. The germline V gene encodes CDR1 SEHNR and CDR2 FQNEAQ (reference sequence). The junction had 6 bases not matched to a gene; V was cut back by 2 bases and J by 1 base. The CDR3 sequence is 16 residues long. CDR3 bases: TGTGCCAGCAGCTTATTGAGCGGGACGCGCACAGATACGCAGTATTTT. Translating it yields CASSLLSGTRTDTQYF.

V usage is TRBV18 and J usage is TRBJ2-7; D is possibly TRBD2 (5 bases). V was trimmed by 4 bases and J by 2 bases, leaving 15 bases between them. Germline CDR1 is KGHSH and CDR2 is LQKENI. The CDR3 runs to 15 residues. The CDR3 nucleotides read TGTGCCAGCTCACAAGCGGACTCGCGGGCCTACGAGCAGTACTTC. It is translated as CASSQADSRAYEQYF. Based on the CDR3 plus reference TRBV18 and TRBJ2-7, the full variable domain is NAGVMQNPRHLVRRRGQEARLRCSPMKGHSHVYWYRQLPEEGLKFMVYLQKENIIDESGMPKERFSAEFPKEGPSILRIQQVVRGDSAAYFCASSQADSRAYEQYFGPGTRLTVT.

CDR3 nucleotides: TGTGCCAGCAGTTGGAGGGGGCTCGCAAGCACCGGGGAGCTGTTTTTT. Its translation is CASSWRGLASTGELFF. The chain couples TRBV28 to TRBJ2-2, with D perhaps TRBD1 (7 bases). V gave up 4 bases and J gave up 4 bases, with 16 bases separating them. Germline-derived CDR1 and CDR2 are MDHEN and SYDVKM. The CDR3 consists of 16 residues.

The CDR3 is CASSLGGTGDQETQYF. CDR3 in DNA: TGTGCCAGCAGCTTAGGAGGGACAGGGGACCAAGAGACCCAGTACTTC. This chain joins TRBV7-9 and TRBJ2-5; 10 nucleotides agree with TRBD1. The CDR3 extends over 16 amino acids. Germline CDR1 is SEHNR and CDR2 is FQNEAQ (reference sequence). Trimming cost V 1 base and J 0 bases; bases outside gene matches: 2. The full variable domain, rest sourced from reference TRBV7-9 and TRBJ2-5, is DTGVSQNPRHKITKRGQNVTFRCDPISEHNRLYWYRQTLGQGPEFLTYFQNEAQLEKSRLLSDRFSAERPKGSFSTLEIQRTEQGDSAMYLCASSLGGTGDQETQYFGPGTRLLVL.

The chain is built from TRBV6-1 and TRBJ1-6; the match to TRBD1 covers 7 bases. CDR1 MNHNS and CDR2 SASEGT come from the germline V gene. The CDR3 runs to 13 residues. V lost 7 bases to trimming and J lost 13 bases; unmatched junction nucleotides: 10. The CDR3 loop reads CASTDRALRPLHF. As DNA, the CDR3 is TGTGCCAGCACCGACAGGGCCCTACGGCCCCTCCACTTT.

The V gene is TRBV2, the J gene TRBJ1-5; 9 positions match TRBD1. CDR3 size: 14 residues. Losses at the gene ends were 4 bases for V and 10 bases for J; bases not matched to a gene: 8. CDR1 is SNHLY, CDR2 FYNNEI, per germline. The DNA of the CDR3 is TGTGCCAGCAGTGCGACAGGGGGTAAATCTCCCCAGCATTTT. Translating it yields CASSATGGKSPQHF.

V and J are TRBV30 and TRBJ1-4, with a possible D match to TRBD1 (5 bases). V shed 0 bases and J shed 7 bases, with 12 bases lying between them. There are 14 residues in the CDR3. CDR1 and CDR2 (germline): GTSNPN, SVGIG (reference sequence). As DNA, the CDR3 is TGTGCCTGGAGTGTGGGGGGAATGGGTGAAAAACTGTTTTTT. It encodes CAWSVGGMGEKLFF.

This clone was counted a few times. The V call is TRBV5-1, the J call TRBJ2-7; 9 bases are a match to TRBD1. The germline V gene encodes CDR1 SGHRS and CDR2 YFSETQ. After removal of 4 bases from V and 6 bases from J, the junction contained 8 bases not matched to a gene. The CDR3 spans 14 residues. CDR3 in amino acids: CASSGTGLRSEQYF. CDR3 DNA: TGCGCCAGCAGCGGGACAGGGTTGAGGTCCGAGCAGTACTTC.

CDR3 sequence: CASMFSQFLNTGELFF. The DNA of the CDR3 is TGTGCCAGCATGTTTTCGCAGTTTCTCAACACCGGGGAGCTGTTTTTT. The chain couples TRBV2 to TRBJ2-2; D unresolved. From germline, CDR1 is SNHLY and CDR2 FYNNEI. V lost 7 bases and J lost 2, with 17 bases in between. The CDR3 has 16 residues.

The rearrangement links TRBV7-2 to TRBJ2-1; no firm D call. The V end lost 2 bases, the J end lost 0 bases, and 17 bases lay between the germline ends. The CDR3 has 18 residues. Germline values: CDR1 SGHTA, CDR2 FQGNSA. The CDR3 spells CASSLYVVQVSSYNEQFF. The CDR3 DNA sequence: TGTGCCAGCAGCTTATACGTGGTCCAGGTAAGCTCCTACAATGAGCAGTTCTTC.

The V call is TRBV19, the J call TRBJ2-7, with 7 bases fitting TRBD2. From germline, CDR1 is LNHDA and CDR2 SQIVND (reference sequence). This CDR3 region has 15 residues. V was pared by 7 bases and J by 3 bases, with 12 bases of the junction left unmatched. In DNA, the CDR3 is TGTGCCAGTAAATCGGGCGGGGGAGAGGACTACGAGCAGTACTTC. It specifies CASKSGGGEDYEQYF.

The chain uses TRBV10-1 and TRBJ2-1, with 15 bases lining up with TRBD2. Germline V gene sequence: CDR1 WNHNN, CDR2 SYGVQD (reference sequence). The CDR3 runs to 15 residues. Trimming took 3 bases from V and 7 from J; bases not matched to a gene: 1. The CDR3 coding sequence is TGCGCCAGCAGTGACGGGACTAGCGGGAGGAATGAGCAGTTCTTC. It codes for CASSDGTSGRNEQFF.

The rearrangement uses TRBV9 and TRBJ2-7; TRBD2 matches at 10 bases. Germline V CDR1 and CDR2: SGDLS, YYNGEE. The CDR3 has 16 amino acids. Trimming removed 0 bases from V and 3 bases from J; junction bases left unmatched: 6. The CDR3 reads CASSVASGGPLYEQYF. The DNA for the CDR3 is TGTGCCAGCAGCGTAGCTAGCGGGGGACCTCTCTACGAGCAGTACTTC.

The CDR3 loop is CASSNERTGAGELFF. Written as DNA, the CDR3 is TGTGCCAGCAGTAACGAACGGACAGGGGCCGGGGAGCTGTTTTTT. The chain has TRBV2 and TRBJ2-2; 9 nucleotides agree with TRBD1. J lost 6 bases, V lost 5 bases, and 7 bases had no gene match. The CDR3 covers 15 residues. Germline V gives CDR1 SNHLY, CDR2 FYNNEI.

This clone showed up just a few times. This chain links TRBV6-5 with TRBJ2-7, with 9 bases matching TRBD1. The CDR3 has 13 amino acids. The germline V gene has CDR1 MNHEY and CDR2 SVGAGI. After removal of 5 bases from V and 5 bases from J, the junction contained 4 bases not matched to a gene. DNA for the CDR3: TGTGCCAGCAGTACGGGACAGGGACACGAGCAGTACTTC. It translates to CASSTGQGHEQYF.

This chain uses TRBV15 with TRBJ1-5; a weak D match, TRBD1 (6 bases). This CDR3 is built from 15 residues. Germline CDR1 reads LNHNV; CDR2 reads YYDKDF (reference sequence). Trimming removed 0 bases from V and 4 bases from J, with 10 bases in between. CDR3 DNA: TGTGCCACCAGCAGAGACAGGGGACCGAATCAGCCCCAGCATTTT. As protein: CATSRDRGPNQPQHF.

The chain employs TRBV20-1 and TRBJ1-2; D is perhaps TRBD1 (6 bases). V was clipped by 6 bases and J by 9 bases, with 11 bases between them. From germline, CDR1 is DFQATT and CDR2 SNEGSKA (reference sequence). This CDR3 is 10 amino acids long. The CDR3 region is CSAGQIRYTF. In DNA, the CDR3 is TGCAGTGCAGGACAGATTCGCTACACCTTC.

The chain joins TRBV19 to TRBJ1-2; D is unclear. CDR3 length equals 13 residues. V was cut by 8 bases and J by 4 bases, with 14 bases left in between. Germline V gene data show CDR1 as LNHDA and CDR2 as SQIVND (reference sequence). CDR3 sequence (DNA): TGTGCCAGTCTGGGGAGACATACCTATGGCTACACCTTC. It translates to CASLGRHTYGYTF.

As for this clone: A junction boundary mismatches the germline segment, possibly from a read error. The gene calls are TRBV2 and TRBJ1-1, with D possibly TRBD1 on 6 matching bases. CDR3 length: 12 residues. Germline V gene lookup returns CDR1 SNHLY and CDR2 FYNNEI. The CDR3 sequence is CASSEGQPEAFF. The CDR3 DNA reads TGTGCCAGCAGCGAAGGACAGCCTGAAGCTTTCTTT.

CDR3 residues: CSVPGPGTGHGYTF. The CDR3 DNA follows: TGCAGCGTTCCCGGACCCGGGACAGGGCATGGCTACACCTTC. V and J are TRBV29-1 and TRBJ1-2; 9 bases match TRBD1. This CDR3 has 14 amino acids. Trimming cost V 5 bases and J 6 bases; bases outside gene matches: 10. Per germline, CDR1 SQVTM and CDR2 ANQGSEA.

A note on this clone: The same CDR3 can be traced to other DNA sequences in this sample. The chain recombines TRBV10-3 with TRBJ1-2; D possibly corresponds to TRBD1 (5 bases). This CDR3 is 16 amino acids long. Germline values: CDR1 ENHRY, CDR2 SYGVKD. Trimming took off 6 bases at V and 3 bases at J, with 20 bases between the two ends. CDR3 in DNA: TGTGCCATCAGGGGACTAGGACGGCAGGCAGACTATGGCTACACCTTC. Its translation: CAIRGLGRQADYGYTF.